The 28 T cell receptor beta chains given below trace back to one sample, sequenced in a study of blood T cell repertoires in COVID-19. Profiling relied on immunoSEQ multiplex PCR, and the TCRdb table lists in-frame clones only, not all of them. This table holds about 190,000 clones, approximately 86% found once. Sequencing was performed on peripheral blood. Receptors were obtained from a woman over 75 with active or convalescent COVID-19.

This chain uses TRBV29-1 with TRBJ2-1, with 8 bases lining up with TRBD2. This CDR3 has 15 amino acids. Unmatched junction bases numbered 8, after V lost 4 bases and J lost 3 bases. Looked up from germline, CDR1 is SQVTM and CDR2 is ANQGSEA. Written as DNA, the CDR3 is TGCAGCGTTGCGAGAGCGGGAGCAAGCTACAATGAGCAGTTCTTC. Its translation: CSVARAGASYNEQFF.

This chain joins TRBV2 and TRBJ1-5; D perhaps matches TRBD1 (6 bases). The germline CDR1 and CDR2 sequences are SNHLY and FYNNEI. Trimming cost V 6 bases and J 5 bases, with 14 bases left between them. This CDR3 is built from 14 residues. As DNA, the CDR3 is TGTGCCAGCAGGGGCAGGGGCGCCTATCAGCCCCAGCATTTT. Encoded protein: CASRGRGAYQPQHF.

The gene calls are TRBV5-1 and TRBJ2-3; D unresolved. Germline V gene sequence: CDR1 SGHRS, CDR2 YFSETQ. The CDR3 is 16 amino acids. Trimming removed 0 bases at V and 0 bases at J, with 11 bases between. The CDR3: CASSLVAVTSTDTQYF. The CDR3 DNA reads as TGCGCCAGCAGCTTGGTTGCGGTTACTAGCACAGATACGCAGTATTTT. The full variable domain, with the rest looked up from reference TRBV5-1 and TRBJ2-3, is KAGVTQTPRYLIKTRGQQVTLSCSPISGHRSVSWYQQTPGQGLQFLFEYFSETQRNKGNFPGRFSGRQFSNSRSEMNVSTLELGDSALYLCASSLVAVTSTDTQYFGPGTRLTVL.

This chain joins TRBV11-2 and TRBJ2-1; the match to TRBD2 covers 7 bases. Germline lookup yields CDR1 SGHAT and CDR2 FQNNGV. The trim removed 3 bases at V and 6 bases at J, leaving 2 bases unmatched. This CDR3 is 13 amino acids long. The CDR3 coding sequence is TGTGCCAGCAGCTTGGGACTAACCAATGAGCAGTTCTTC. Translating it yields CASSLGLTNEQFF.

The rearrangement joins TRBV19 to TRBJ2-1, with 14 bases fitting TRBD2. CDR3 length: 16 amino acids. J was trimmed by 6 bases and V by 4 bases; bases with no gene match: 5. Germline V gene lookup returns CDR1 LNHDA and CDR2 SQIVND (reference sequence). Written as DNA, the CDR3 is TGTGCCAGTAGTACGAAGGGACTAGCGGGAGTCAATGAGCAGTTCTTC. Translated: CASSTKGLAGVNEQFF.

The gene calls are TRBV7-3 and TRBJ2-1; D is possibly TRBD1 (6 bases). V was trimmed by 2 bases and J by 8 bases, leaving 19 bases between them. CDR1 and CDR2 (germline): SGHTA, FQGTGA. The length of the CDR3 is 16 residues. CDR3 nucleotide sequence: TGTGCCAGCAGCTTAGGGACCGGGACACAGGCCGATGAGCAGTTCTTC. As protein: CASSLGTGTQADEQFF.

The genes are TRBV6-5 and TRBJ2-1; 10 bases line up with TRBD2. CDR1 and CDR2 from the germline V gene are MNHEY and SVGAGI. With V trimmed by 6 bases and J by 3 bases, 5 bases remained unmatched. There are 15 residues in the CDR3. The CDR3 reads CASSLAGVVYNEQFF. CDR3 sequence (DNA): TGTGCCAGCAGCCTAGCGGGAGTAGTCTACAATGAGCAGTTCTTC.

This clone was seen a few times. The gene calls are TRBV7-2 and TRBJ2-3; 7 nucleotides match TRBD1. V gave up 7 bases and J gave up 5 bases; unmatched junction bases: 6. The germline V gene has CDR1 SGHTA and CDR2 FQGNSA. This CDR3 comprises 13 residues. The CDR3 sequence is CASKGAGRDTQYF. The CDR3 nucleotides read TGTGCCAGCAAGGGGGCAGGTAGAGATACGCAGTATTTT.

The J gene is TRBJ2-5, the V gene TRBV6-2 or TRBV6-3, with D perhaps matching TRBD2 (5 bases). The germline CDR1 and CDR2 sequences are MNHEY and SVGEGT. Trimming left V 2 bases short and J 10 bases short, with 11 bases between. CDR3 size: 12 residues. CDR3 sequence: CASSYPAAGQYF. The CDR3, as DNA: TGTGCCAGCAGTTACCCCGCGGCGGGCCAGTACTTC.

CDR3 in DNA: TGCGCCAGCAGCTTGAACGGGCCAGGGGGCACCGGGGAGCTGTTTTTT. Residues: CASSLNGPGGTGELFF. The chain is built from TRBV5-1 and TRBJ2-2; TRBD1 agrees at 7 bases. Per germline, CDR1 SGHRS and CDR2 YFSETQ. The CDR3 extends over 16 amino acids. Germline trimming cut 1 base from V and 4 bases from J; bases unmatched to any gene: 7.

The V and J genes are TRBV9 and TRBJ2-1; TRBD2 agrees at 10 bases. Germline lookup yields CDR1 SGDLS and CDR2 YYNGEE. CDR3 length: 15 residues. V dropped 4 bases and J dropped 6; count of bases not matched to a gene: 7. The CDR3 DNA reads TGTGCCAGCAGCACTACTAGCGGGACCCTCAATGAGCAGTTCTTC. Protein: CASSTTSGTLNEQFF.

This chain's CDR3 is CASSGEDGANYGYTF. The CDR3 DNA sequence: TGTGCCAGCAGCGGTGAAGATGGAGCTAACTATGGCTACACCTTC. The chain carries TRBV9 and TRBJ1-2; D uncertain. From germline, CDR1 is SGDLS and CDR2 YYNGEE. The CDR3 consists of 15 residues. Between the trimmed V and J ends, which lost 3 bases and 0 bases, there was a span of 12 bases. The whole variable domain, filled in from reference TRBV9 and TRBJ1-2, reads DSGVTQTPKHLITATGQRVTLRCSPRSGDLSVYWYQQSLDQGLQFLIQYYNGEERAKGNILERFSAQQFPDLHSELNLSSLELGDSALYFCASSGEDGANYGYTFGSGTRLTVV.

The chain recombines TRBV7-8 with TRBJ2-1; 9 bases are a match to TRBD2. The CDR3 length is 17 residues. V was pared by 1 base and J by 3 bases, with 7 bases of the junction left unmatched. From germline, CDR1 is SGHVS and CDR2 FQNEAQ. The CDR3 sequence: CASSLVLAGDFYNEQFF. The CDR3 nucleotides read TGTGCCAGCAGCTTAGTCTTAGCGGGAGATTTCTACAATGAGCAGTTCTTC.

Note on this clone: Since a much larger clone is just one base distant, this may be a read error. The chain links TRBV14 to TRBJ1-1, with D hard to call. V was shortened by 0 bases and J by 1 base, with 3 bases between the two germline ends. Germline CDR1 and CDR2: SGHDN and FVKESK. The CDR3 has 13 residues. CDR3 protein: CASSQDRNTEAFF. Written as DNA, the CDR3 is TGTGCCAGCAGCCAAGACAGGAACACTGAAGCTTTCTTT.

V usage is TRBV2 and J usage is TRBJ1-5; D is unclear. This CDR3 region has 14 residues. Germline CDR1 and CDR2: SNHLY and FYNNEI. Trimming shortened V by 7 bases and J by 0 bases, and 10 bases separated the two germline ends. The CDR3 protein is CASKIQNSNQPQHF. Written as DNA, the CDR3 is TGTGCCAGCAAGATTCAGAATAGCAATCAGCCCCAGCATTTT.

The rearrangement uses TRBV4-1 and TRBJ1-5, with D possibly matching TRBD1 (5 bases). The CDR3 is made up of 16 amino acids. Between the trimmed V and J ends, which lost 0 bases and 13 bases, there was a span of 22 bases. Germline lookup yields CDR1 MGHRA and CDR2 YSYEKL. This chain's CDR3 is CASSQDGSMGGTGQHF. CDR3 in DNA: TGCGCCAGCAGCCAAGATGGGTCAATGGGAGGGACGGGTCAGCATTTT.

This chain links TRBV6-5 with TRBJ2-3; maybe TRBD1 (6 bases). V lost 7 bases to trimming and J lost 6 bases, with 14 bases between them. CDR1 is MNHEY and CDR2 is SVGAGI in the germline V gene. This CDR3 has 13 residues. In nucleotides, the CDR3 is TGTGCCAGCACCGCGACAGGTACGGATACGCAGTATTTT. As protein: CASTATGTDTQYF.

The chain uses TRBV19 and TRBJ2-7; 12 bases are a match to TRBD2. Losses at the gene ends were 5 bases for V and 5 bases for J; bases not matched to a gene: 7. Germline values: CDR1 LNHDA, CDR2 SQIVND (reference sequence). The CDR3 is 15 amino acids. The CDR3 loop reads CASSPLLAGGDEQYF. CDR3 DNA sequence: TGTGCCAGTAGTCCTTTACTAGCGGGAGGCGACGAGCAGTACTTC. The whole variable domain, remainder taken from reference TRBV19 and TRBJ2-7, is DGGITQSPKYLFRKEGQNVTLSCEQNLNHDAMYWYRQDPGQGLRLIYYSQIVNDFQKGDIAEGYSVSREKKESFPLTVTSAQKNPTAFYLCASSPLLAGGDEQYFGPGTRLTVT.

The CDR3 coding sequence is TGCGCCAGCAGCTTCGGGATTGAAGCTTTCTTT. It is translated as CASSFGIEAFF. The chain carries TRBV5-1 and TRBJ1-1; no firm D call. This CDR3 comprises 11 residues. V lost 2 bases and J 7 bases, leaving 6 bases between the germline ends. Germline CDR1 and CDR2: SGHRS and YFSETQ.

The gene calls are TRBV7-3 and TRBJ2-1; 8 positions match TRBD2. Unmatched junction bases numbered 16, after V lost 5 bases and J lost 1 base. This CDR3 is 19 amino acids long. Germline CDR1 is SGHTA and CDR2 is FQGTGA. The CDR3 loop reads CASSPIGGSGIGSYNEQFF. CDR3 sequence (DNA): TGTGCCAGCAGCCCCATCGGAGGTAGCGGGATTGGGTCCTACAATGAGCAGTTCTTC.

This rearrangement joins TRBV3-1 (or the pseudogene TRBV3-2) to TRBJ2-2; D possibly corresponds to TRBD2 (6 bases). Germline V gene data show CDR1 as LGHDT and CDR2 as YNNKEL (reference sequence). CDR3 length equals 16 residues. The ends were cut back, 4 bases at V and 3 bases at J, with 15 bases in the middle. In DNA form, the CDR3 reads TGTGCCAGCAGCCTTCTAGCGCTGGGGGACACCGGGGAGCTGTTTTTT. Translated: CASSLLALGDTGELFF.

This clone has only a few counts. The sample holds other DNA sequences that translate to the same CDR3. This chain joins TRBV5-1 and TRBJ1-5; TRBD1 agrees at 8 bases. J lost 7 bases, V lost 0 bases, and 0 bases had no gene match. CDR1 SGHRS and CDR2 YFSETQ come from the germline V gene. CDR3 length: 13 amino acids. The CDR3 nucleotides read TGCGCCAGCAGCTTGGGACAGGGGCAGCCCCAGCATTTT. It yields the protein CASSLGQGQPQHF.

The chain links TRBV5-1 to TRBJ1-5; 9 bases are shared with TRBD1. The CDR3 loop spans 17 amino acids. The germline V gene has CDR1 SGHRS and CDR2 YFSETQ. V was pared by 0 bases and J by 1 base, with 5 bases of the junction left unmatched. CDR3 nucleotide sequence: TGCGCCAGCAGCTTGGAACAGGGGGCATCGAGCAATCAGCCCCAGCATTTT. Protein: CASSLEQGASSNQPQHF. The full variable domain, rest sourced from reference TRBV5-1 and TRBJ1-5, is KAGVTQTPRYLIKTRGQQVTLSCSPISGHRSVSWYQQTPGQGLQFLFEYFSETQRNKGNFPGRFSGRQFSNSRSEMNVSTLELGDSALYLCASSLEQGASSNQPQHFGDGTRLSIL.

The chain recombines TRBV6-4 with TRBJ2-2; 9 nucleotides agree with TRBD1. Germline lookup yields CDR1 MRHNA and CDR2 SNTAGT. This CDR3 contains 17 residues. Trimming removed 0 bases from V and 4 bases from J; junction bases left unmatched: 6. Written as DNA, the CDR3 is TGTGCCAGCAGTGACTCGTTGCAGGACAGGGGCACCGGGGAGCTGTTTTTT. Protein product: CASSDSLQDRGTGELFF.

This clone was observed a single time. This chain uses TRBV11-2 with TRBJ2-7; maybe TRBD1 (5 bases). Looked up from germline, CDR1 is SGHAT and CDR2 is FQNNGV. The germline V and J ends were trimmed by 3 bases and 6 bases, with 15 bases remaining between them. CDR3 length: 14 residues. CDR3 sequence (DNA): TGTGCCAGCAGCTTCGGCAGGGTTTTGGGCGAGCAGTACTTC. It specifies CASSFGRVLGEQYF. Variable domain in full (rest from reference TRBV11-2 and TRBJ2-7): EAGVAQSPRYKIIEKRQSVAFWCNPISGHATLYWYQQILGQGPKLLIQFQNNGVVDDSQLPKDRFSAERLKGVDSTLKIQPAKLEDSAVYLCASSFGRVLGEQYFGPGTRLTVT.

With respect to this clone: Other DNA sequences in the sample encode the same CDR3. This chain joins TRBV27 and TRBJ1-2, with a tentative D call TRBD1 (6 bases). Trimming took 2 bases from V and 4 from J, leaving 8 bases between them. This CDR3 comprises 13 residues. Germline CDR1 is MNHEY and CDR2 is SMNVEV (reference sequence). CDR3 region: CASSLGRGYGYTF. The DNA for the CDR3 is TGTGCCAGCAGTTTAGGCAGGGGCTATGGCTACACCTTC.

The chain has TRBV19 and TRBJ2-2, with 10 bases identical to TRBD2. Trimming at V came to 4 bases and at J to 7 bases, leaving 9 bases not matched to a gene. Germline V gene data show CDR1 as LNHDA and CDR2 as SQIVND (reference sequence). The CDR3 totals 16 residues. CDR3 in DNA: TGTGCCAGTAGTACCCAGCGGGAGGGCAAGGGCGGGGAGCTGTTTTTT. This translates into CASSTQREGKGGELFF.

This clone was seen a few times. This sequence joins TRBV24-1 and TRBJ1-3, with TRBD1 matching 7 bases. J gave up 1 base and V 5 bases, and 10 bases lay outside the gene matches. This CDR3 comprises 17 residues. The germline V gene has CDR1 KGHDR and CDR2 SFDVKD. The CDR3 sequence: CATSGGGGQRSGNTIYF. Written as DNA, the CDR3 is TGTGCCACCAGTGGCGGGGGGGGACAGAGATCTGGAAACACCATATATTTT.